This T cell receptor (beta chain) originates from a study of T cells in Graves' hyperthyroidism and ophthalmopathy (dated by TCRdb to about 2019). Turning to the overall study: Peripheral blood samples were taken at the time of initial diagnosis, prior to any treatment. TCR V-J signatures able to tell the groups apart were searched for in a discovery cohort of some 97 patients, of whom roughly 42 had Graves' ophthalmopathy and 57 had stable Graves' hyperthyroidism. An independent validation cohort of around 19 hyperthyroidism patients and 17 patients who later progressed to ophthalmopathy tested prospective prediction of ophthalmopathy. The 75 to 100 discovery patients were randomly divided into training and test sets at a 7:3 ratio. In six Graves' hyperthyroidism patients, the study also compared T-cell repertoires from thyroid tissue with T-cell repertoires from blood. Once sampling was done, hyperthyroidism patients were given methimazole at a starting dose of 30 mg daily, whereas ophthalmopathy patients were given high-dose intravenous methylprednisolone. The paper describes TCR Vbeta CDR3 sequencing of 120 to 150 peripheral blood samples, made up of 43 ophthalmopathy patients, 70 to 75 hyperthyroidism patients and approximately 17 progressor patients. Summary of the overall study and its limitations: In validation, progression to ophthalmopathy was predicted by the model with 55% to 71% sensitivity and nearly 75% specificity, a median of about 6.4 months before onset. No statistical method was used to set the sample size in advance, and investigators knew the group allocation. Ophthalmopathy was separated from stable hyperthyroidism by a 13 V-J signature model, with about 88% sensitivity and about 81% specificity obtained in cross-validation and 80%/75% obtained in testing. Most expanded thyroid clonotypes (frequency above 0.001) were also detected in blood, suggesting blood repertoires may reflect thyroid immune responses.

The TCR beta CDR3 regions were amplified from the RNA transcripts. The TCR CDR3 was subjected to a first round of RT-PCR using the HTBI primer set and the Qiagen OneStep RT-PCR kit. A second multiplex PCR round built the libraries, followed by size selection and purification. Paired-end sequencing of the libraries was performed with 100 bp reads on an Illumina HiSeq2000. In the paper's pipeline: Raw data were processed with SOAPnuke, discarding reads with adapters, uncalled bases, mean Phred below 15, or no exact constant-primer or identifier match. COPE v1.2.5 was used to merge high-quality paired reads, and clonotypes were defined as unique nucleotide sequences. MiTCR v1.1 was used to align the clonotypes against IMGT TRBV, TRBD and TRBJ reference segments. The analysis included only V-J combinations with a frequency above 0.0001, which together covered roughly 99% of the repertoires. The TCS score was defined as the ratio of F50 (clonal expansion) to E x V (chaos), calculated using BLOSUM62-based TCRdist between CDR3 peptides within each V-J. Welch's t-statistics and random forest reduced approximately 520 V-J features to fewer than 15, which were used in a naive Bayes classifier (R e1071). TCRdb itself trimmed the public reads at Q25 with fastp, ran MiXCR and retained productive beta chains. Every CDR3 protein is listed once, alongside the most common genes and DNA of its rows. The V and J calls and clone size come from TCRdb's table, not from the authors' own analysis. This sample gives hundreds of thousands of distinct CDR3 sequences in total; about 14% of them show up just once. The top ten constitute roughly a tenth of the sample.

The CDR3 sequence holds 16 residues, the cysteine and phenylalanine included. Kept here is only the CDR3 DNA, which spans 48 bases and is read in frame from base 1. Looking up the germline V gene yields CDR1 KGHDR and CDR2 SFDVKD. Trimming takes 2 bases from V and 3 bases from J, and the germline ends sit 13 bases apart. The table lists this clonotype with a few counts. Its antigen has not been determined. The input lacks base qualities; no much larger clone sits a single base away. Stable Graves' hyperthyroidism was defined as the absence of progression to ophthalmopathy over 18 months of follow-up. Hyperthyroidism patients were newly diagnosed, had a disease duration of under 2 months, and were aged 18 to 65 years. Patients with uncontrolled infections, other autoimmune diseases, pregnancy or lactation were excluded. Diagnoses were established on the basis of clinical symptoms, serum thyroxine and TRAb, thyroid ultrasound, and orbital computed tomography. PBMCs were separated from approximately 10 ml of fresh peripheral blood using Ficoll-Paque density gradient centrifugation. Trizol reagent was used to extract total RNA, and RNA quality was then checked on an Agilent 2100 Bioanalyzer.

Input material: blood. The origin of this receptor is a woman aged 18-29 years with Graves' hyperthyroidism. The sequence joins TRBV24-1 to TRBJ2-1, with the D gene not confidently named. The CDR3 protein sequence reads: CATSDSTPPRYNEQFF. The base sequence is TGTGCCACCAGTGATTCCACTCCTCCCCGCTACAATGAGCAGTTCTTC.